The next 5 T cell receptor beta chains were all read from a single sample in a study of high-grade serous ovarian cancer treatment subgroups. The protocol was immunoSEQ multiplex PCR, while the TCRdb copy is restricted to in-frame clones and leaves out a portion. The sample lists about 1,900 clones, over 75% occurring once. Tumor samples were obtained before definitive surgery or chemotherapy. Sample: tumor tissue. The receptor set was obtained from a human donor with high-grade serous ovarian cancer.

The rearrangement joins TRBV12-5 to TRBJ2-1; D is unresolved. V was cut by 5 bases and J by 10 bases, with 12 bases left in between. There are 12 residues in the CDR3. Looked up from germline, CDR1 is LGHNT and CDR2 is FRNRAP. The CDR3 region is CASGGIGHEQFF. In nucleotides, the CDR3 is TGTGCTAGTGGTGGTATAGGGCACGAGCAGTTCTTC. Supplemented by reference TRBV12-5 and TRBJ2-1, the full variable domain reads DARVTQTPRHKVTEMGQEVTMRCQPILGHNTVFWYRQTMMQGLELLAYFRNRAPLDDSGMPKDRFSAEMPDATLATLKIQPSEPRDSAVYFCASGGIGHEQFFGPGTRLTVL.

This clone was detected only a few times. The rearrangement joins TRBV30 to TRBJ1-1; D perhaps matches TRBD1 (5 bases). The CDR3 totals 13 residues. Germline-derived CDR1 and CDR2 are GTSNPN and SVGIG (reference sequence). V was pared by 7 bases and J by 4 bases, with 16 bases between. CDR3 region: CASTGVAGTEAFF. The CDR3 coding sequence is TGTGCCTCCACGGGGGTTGCGGGCACTGAAGCTTTCTTT.

The rearrangement links TRBV4-3 to TRBJ2-2; D possibly corresponds to TRBD2 (5 bases). Germline lookup yields CDR1 LGHNA and CDR2 YSLEER. The CDR3 is 17 amino acids. The V and J ends lost 1 base and 0 bases respectively, with 12 bases between them. CDR3 nucleotides: TGCGCCAGCAGCCAAGCCTCGGCGCGGGCGAACACCGGGGAGCTGTTTTTT. Its translation: CASSQASARANTGELFF.

This clone appeared a few times. The chain uses TRBV7-9 and TRBJ2-3, with 8 bases that match TRBD1. Trimming removed 5 bases from V and 4 bases from J; junction bases left unmatched: 11. This CDR3 has 16 amino acids. Per germline, CDR1 SEHNR and CDR2 FQNEAQ (reference sequence). CDR3 nucleotide sequence: TGTGCCAGCAGCCTCAGGCGGCCAGGGGGCGCAGATACGCAGTATTTT. This sequence encodes CASSLRRPGGADTQYF.

The gene calls are TRBV7-9 and TRBJ2-1; TRBD1 agrees at 9 bases. CDR3 length: 15 residues. The V gene end was trimmed by 5 bases and the J gene end by 4 bases; junction bases not matched to a gene: 6. The germline V gene encodes CDR1 SEHNR and CDR2 FQNEAQ (reference sequence). Here the CDR3 reads CASSPRGQGYNEQFF. The CDR3 bases are TGTGCCAGCAGCCCCCGAGGACAGGGGTACAATGAGCAGTTCTTC.